The entry that follows covers one TCR beta chain sequence. Profiling relied on immunoSEQ multiplex PCR, and the TCRdb table lists in-frame clones only, not all of them. This table holds 52,000 or so clones, 82% found once. This record comes from a study of memory CD4+ T cells and cytomegalovirus serostatus. On the study more broadly: This sample comes from healthy Belgian adults, about nine CMV seropositive, approximately 23 seronegative.

Germline V gene lookup returns CDR1 ENHRY and CDR2 SYGVKD. CDR3 size: 17 residues. Unmatched junction bases numbered 8, after V lost 5 bases and J lost 2 bases. The sort gate was single viable CD3+CD4+CD8-CD45RO+ cells for memory CD4+ T cells. Donors' CMV status reflects serum IgG against pp150, pp28, p38, p52. Total CD4+ T cells were enriched by CD4 positive selection. The chain couples TRBV10-3 to TRBJ2-1; the match to TRBD2 covers 11 bases. The specimen sequenced was memory CD4+ T cells from blood. The receptor's source is an adult in good health and CMV-seronegative. The CDR3 sequence is CAISYSGGAGAYNEQFF. The CDR3 DNA follows: TGTGCCATCAGTTATAGCGGGGGGGCTGGCGCCTACAATGAGCAGTTCTTC.